This TCR beta chain was captured by sequencing in a study of cytomegalovirus exposure and HLA in healthy donors. Findings and caveats of the study: With high specificity and sensitivity, the classifier reportedly diagnosed cytomegalovirus status. The tendency of first-cohort TCR clusters to co-occur in the 130 or so validation repertoires was identified by a subsequent analysis.

A roughly 120-subject validation cohort, separate from the roughly 670-subject first cohort, supplied the donors. With respect to this clone: Its target is not known.

Libraries were prepared by immunoSEQ multiplex PCR; TCRdb keeps only in-frame clonotypes and omits some of them. The table includes under 140,000 clones, roughly nine tenths detected once. Germline CDR1 and CDR2: SGDLS and YYNGEE. V was trimmed by 0 bases and J by 4 bases, leaving 13 bases between them. The CDR3 extends over 15 amino acids. This clonotype was sampled from a woman younger than 30 in good health and CMV-seronegative. The sample comprised PBMCs. This chain connects TRBV9 to TRBJ1-2; D is perhaps TRBD1 (5 bases). Written as DNA, the CDR3 is TGTGCCAGCAGCGTAGCAGGCGGGGGAACCTATGGCTACACCTTC. Amino acid sequence: CASSVAGGGTYGYTF.